This T cell receptor beta chain was obtained from a study of blood T cell repertoires in COVID-19. Study summary: The United States, Italy and Spain supplied acute and convalescent COVID-19 samples.

J was trimmed by 7 bases and V by 3 bases; bases with no gene match: 2. The CDR3 has 13 residues. Germline-derived CDR1 and CDR2 are SGHTA and FQGNSA. As originally analysed: Quantification of nucleated cells was approximated via reference gene primer amplification. The repertoire was sequenced with immunoSEQ multiplex PCR; TCRdb's copy has only in-frame clones and lacks some. V and J calls plus clone size are reproduced from that table; the DNA served to infer D and trimming. The sample shows 90,000 to 150,000 clones, around three quarters of them seen only once. J is TRBJ1-4 and V is TRBV7-2, with 7 bases lining up with TRBD1. The clonotype originates from a woman of 80 years or more with acute or convalescent COVID-19. Material: peripheral blood. In DNA form, the CDR3 reads TGTGCCAGCAGCTTGGGGACAGTTGAAAAACTGTTTTTT. Protein product: CASSLGTVEKLFF.